The 9 T cell receptor beta chains reported below all come from one sample, sequenced in a study of cytomegalovirus exposure and HLA in healthy donors. Researchers ran the PCR with 60 Vbeta and 13 Jbeta primers. The data were produced by immunoSEQ multiplex PCR, yet TCRdb's version contains in-frame clones alone and is incomplete. The data show approximately 140,000 clones, with about 85% seen just once and about 3.7% held by the top ten. Sequenced input: PBMCs. These receptors came from a human donor in good health.

Of note for this clone: The junction shows a germline mismatch at one end, possibly a read error. The rearrangement joins TRBV5-1 to TRBJ1-2; D uncertain. Germline loops: CDR1 SGHRS, CDR2 YFSETQ. CDR3 length equals 16 residues. This CDR3 reads CASSLASGLVRYGYPF. In nucleotides, the CDR3 is TGCGCCAGCAGCTTGGCATCGGGGTTGGTCCGCTATGGCTACCCCTTC.

The CDR3 reads CASSLPLYRGPLLNTEAFF. The CDR3, as DNA: TGTGCCAGCAGTTTACCATTATACAGGGGCCCCCTTTTGAACACTGAAGCTTTCTTT. The chain joins TRBV28 to TRBJ1-1; the match to TRBD1 covers 7 bases. The CDR3 spans 19 residues. V shed 2 bases, J shed 0 bases, and the junction held 15 bases outside the gene matches. Germline assignment: CDR1 MDHEN and CDR2 SYDVKM.

The rearrangement links TRBV7-8 to TRBJ2-5, with 11 bases identical to TRBD2. The length of the CDR3 is 17 residues. V shed 2 bases and J 5 bases; nucleotides not matched to a gene: 10. Per the germline V gene, CDR1 is SGHVS and CDR2 is FQNEAQ. Here the CDR3 DNA reads TGTGCCAGCAGCTTACCCGATAGCGGGGGGGCGGAGGAGACCCAGTACTTC. Translating it yields CASSLPDSGGAEETQYF.

On this clone itself: At one end the junction does not follow the germline gene, possibly because of a read error. The CDR3 here is CSSSLLSYEQYF. CDR3 coding DNA: TGTTCCAGCAGCCTACTCTCGTACGAGCAGTACTTC. The gene calls are TRBV7-9 and TRBJ2-7; D gene ambiguous. The CDR3 length is 12 residues. Germline V CDR1 and CDR2: SEHNR, FQNEAQ (reference sequence).

As to this clone: One end of the junction is discordant with germline, which a read error may explain. The CDR3: CASSPDRINYGYPF. The CDR3 nucleotides read TGTGCCAGCAGCCCGGACAGGATCAACTATGGCTACCCCTTC. The chain joins TRBV6-5 to TRBJ1-2; 7 bases line up with TRBD1. There are 14 residues in the CDR3. CDR1 and CDR2 (germline): MNHEY, SVGAGI.

This sequence joins TRBV4-1 and TRBJ2-7; 7 bases are a match to TRBD2. Germline CDR1 MGHRA, CDR2 YSYEKL. Trimming took 1 base from V and 6 from J; bases not matched to a gene: 9. This CDR3 region has 15 residues. The CDR3 DNA reads TGCGCCAGCAGCCAAGCCGCGGGGGAGACGGGCGAGCAGTACTTC. Its protein product is CASSQAAGETGEQYF.

This clone was detected a few times. This sequence joins TRBV4-1 and TRBJ2-3, with D tentatively TRBD1 (7 bases). The CDR3 is 15 residues long. Germline V gives CDR1 MGHRA, CDR2 YSYEKL. The V end was cut by 0 bases, the J end by 1 base, with 8 bases between. The CDR3 loop is CASSQDRGGTDTQYF. The CDR3 bases are TGCGCCAGCAGCCAAGACAGGGGGGGCACAGATACGCAGTATTTT.

The chain recombines TRBV27 with TRBJ1-5; D is perhaps TRBD1 (5 bases). The germline gives CDR1 MNHEY, CDR2 SMNVEV (reference sequence). The CDR3 covers 14 residues. Trimming stripped 3 bases from V and 3 bases from J, with 9 bases between. CDR3 DNA: TGTGCCAGCAGTTTGGGACTGAACAATCAGCCCCAGCATTTT. This translates into CASSLGLNNQPQHF.

The chain couples TRBV28 to TRBJ1-1; D perhaps matches TRBD1 (6 bases). The length of the CDR3 is 15 residues. Germline V lookup: CDR1 MDHEN, CDR2 SYDVKM. V lost 6 bases and J lost 4, with 18 bases in between. CDR3 DNA: TGTGCCAGCAGGTCGCACGGGGGGGGCTCCACTGAAGCTTTCTTT. Translating it yields CASRSHGGGSTEAFF. The full variable domain, with the rest looked up from reference TRBV28 and TRBJ1-1, is DVKVTQSSRYLVKRTGEKVFLECVQDMDHENMFWYRQDPGLGLRLIYFSYDVKMKEKGDIPEGYSVSREKKERFSLILESASTNQTSMYLCASRSHGGGSTEAFFGQGTRLTVV.